The present entry profiles one TCR beta chain with its context. Cohort allocation depended upon clinical history that participants reported. This sample stems from a study of blood T cell repertoires in COVID-19. Overall study: Samples came from the United States, Italy and Spain, spanning acute and convalescent COVID-19.

Sequenced by immunoSEQ multiplex PCR; TCRdb stores in-frame clones only, minus some. The table records about 200,000 clones, 80% to 90% of them present only once. Trimming took 7 bases from V and 4 from J; bases not matched to a gene: 19. CDR1 and CDR2 from the germline V gene are MNHEY and SMNVEV (reference sequence). The CDR3 runs 18 residues. The chain carries TRBV27 and TRBJ2-7; TRBD2 agrees at 10 bases. Sequencing was carried out using PBMCs or T cells enriched from blood (not recorded which). The clonotype comes from a woman aged 40 to 50 with acute COVID-19. The CDR3 region has the DNA TGTGCCAGCACCCTCTCGCCGGGACTAGCGACCCCACTTTACGAGCAGTACTTC. It codes for CASTLSPGLATPLYEQYF.